This T cell receptor (beta chain) was documented in a study of human T cells and chemical hapten exposure. Study background: While the roughly 23-week study was under way, patients received diphenylcyclopropenone on the scalp every week.

This clonotype was counted ten times or more. Trimming took 8 bases from V and 1 from J; bases not matched to a gene: 7. The CDR3 is made up of 16 amino acids. Time point indicated: pre-sensitization, week 0. Treatment denoted: therapeutic diphenylcyclopropenone sensitization with weekly scalp DPC. Donors, patients with alopecia ranging from 18 to 70 years old and judged suitable for DPC, provided samples. MiXCR was run by TCRdb on the RACE reads, yielding one entry per CDR3 protein. The table includes about 40,000 distinct CDR3 sequences, roughly a tenth detected once. This receptor was taken from a man aged 25 to 45 with alopecia areata. Some clones in this sample may be carry-over from other donors' samples. The material sequenced was whole blood, taken in connection with sensitization to the hapten diphenylcyclopropenone (DPC). The chain links TRBV12-3 or TRBV12-4 to TRBJ2-2; 10 positions match TRBD2. CDR3 sequence: CASAYPSGRNTGELFF. The CDR3 nucleotides are TGTGCCAGCGCATACCCTAGCGGGAGGAACACCGGGGAGCTGTTTTTT.